Listed here are 16 T cell receptor beta chains from one sample, sequenced in a study of T cell responses to AZD1222 COVID-19 vaccine. The assay was immunoSEQ multiplex PCR, and TCRdb's table has in-frame clones only and misses some. This table holds roughly 130,000 clones, around nine tenths found once. The material was peripheral blood, obtained on day 0 of AZD1222 vaccination. All receptors come from an adult in good health.

A single count supports this clone. The chain joins TRBV2 to TRBJ1-3, with a weak D call TRBD1 (5 bases). CDR3 length equals 15 residues. Looked up from germline, CDR1 is SNHLY and CDR2 is FYNNEI. V shed 8 bases and J shed 0 bases, with 14 bases lying between them. The CDR3 loop is CASETGPHSGNTIYF. CDR3 bases: TGTGCCAGCGAGACGGGACCGCACTCTGGAAACACCATATATTTT.

The chain uses TRBV7-3 and TRBJ2-1; D remains unclear. CDR1 and CDR2 from the germline V gene are SGHTA and FQGTGA. This CDR3 comprises 14 residues. Between the trimmed V and J ends, which lost 8 bases and 4 bases, there was a span of 15 bases. In nucleotides, the CDR3 is TGTGCCAGCGCCGCCTCACCCTCTTACAATGAGCAGTTCTTC. Protein sequence: CASAASPSYNEQFF.

This chain connects TRBV7-8 to TRBJ2-1, with 13 bases fitting TRBD2. V was clipped by 5 bases and J by 8 bases; unmatched bases: 15. Germline V CDR1 and CDR2: SGHVS, FQNEAQ. The CDR3 totals 18 residues. In DNA, the CDR3 is TGTGCCAGCAGCCTACTAGCGGGAGGGCCAACCGGATTGTATGAGCAGTTCTTC. Protein sequence: CASSLLAGGPTGLYEQFF. Combining the CDR3 with reference TRBV7-8 and TRBJ2-1 gives the whole variable domain GAGVSQSPRYKVAKRGQDVALRCDPISGHVSLFWYQQALGQGPEFLTYFQNEAQLDKSGLPSDRFFAERPEGSVSTLKIQRTQQEDSAVYLCASSLLAGGPTGLYEQFFGPGTRLTVL.

This clone was found a few times. The chain is built from TRBV3-1 (or the pseudogene TRBV3-2) and TRBJ2-7; D unclear. The germline V gene has CDR1 LGHDT and CDR2 YNNKEL (reference sequence). V was pared by 0 bases and J by 4 bases, with 4 bases between. The CDR3 runs 12 residues. This CDR3 reads CASSQDRYEQYF. CDR3 coding DNA: TGTGCCAGCAGCCAAGATAGGTACGAGCAGTACTTC.

The V call is TRBV7-2, the J call TRBJ1-1, with D perhaps TRBD1 (5 bases). The CDR3 loop spans 14 amino acids. Germline CDR1 and CDR2: SGHTA and FQGNSA. V shed 2 bases and J shed 4 bases, with 11 bases lying between them. The CDR3 coding sequence is TGTGCCAGCAGCTTAAACAGGCGGGGCACTGAAGCTTTCTTT. This codes for CASSLNRRGTEAFF.

Only one count was recorded for this clone. V gene TRBV11-2 combines with J gene TRBJ2-1, with D possibly TRBD2 on 6 matching bases. Germline loops: CDR1 SGHAT, CDR2 FQNNGV. CDR3 length: 16 amino acids. V was pared by 0 bases and J by 5 bases, with 14 bases between. The CDR3 DNA sequence: TGTGCCAGCAGCTTAGATTATATAATAGCGGACAATGAGCAGTTCTTC. Residues: CASSLDYIIADNEQFF.

This sequence joins TRBV30 and TRBJ1-3; no clear D gene. Trimming stripped 4 bases from V and 0 bases from J, with 13 bases between. Germline lookup yields CDR1 GTSNPN and CDR2 SVGIG (reference sequence). The CDR3 runs 15 residues. The CDR3 reads CAWKSVASSGNTIYF. The CDR3 region has the DNA TGTGCCTGGAAGTCAGTAGCCTCCTCTGGAAACACCATATATTTT.

The chain couples TRBV7-9 to TRBJ1-5; D unresolved. The germline CDR1 and CDR2 sequences are SEHNR and FQNEAQ (reference sequence). Deletions cut 4 bases from V and 6 bases from J, with 10 bases between. The CDR3 covers 13 residues. The CDR3 protein is CASSWNGGQPQHF. DNA for the CDR3: TGTGCCAGCAGCTGGAACGGTGGTCAGCCCCAGCATTTT. Variable domain in full (rest from reference TRBV7-9 and TRBJ1-5): DTGVSQNPRHKITKRGQNVTFRCDPISEHNRLYWYRQTLGQGPEFLTYFQNEAQLEKSRLLSDRFSAERPKGSFSTLEIQRTEQGDSAMYLCASSWNGGQPQHFGDGTRLSIL.

This chain uses TRBV4-3 with TRBJ1-2, with D possibly matching TRBD1 (5 bases). The germline V and J ends were trimmed by 1 base and 5 bases, with 14 bases remaining between them. The germline V gene has CDR1 LGHNA and CDR2 YSLEER. This CDR3 comprises 15 residues. CDR3 bases: TGCGCCAGCAGCCAAGTCCTCCGGGGCCCATATGGCTACACCTTC. It codes for CASSQVLRGPYGYTF.

J is TRBJ1-2 and V is TRBV6-5, with D tentatively TRBD1 (5 bases). The CDR3 covers 15 residues. Germline V gene data show CDR1 as MNHEY and CDR2 as SVGAGI. The V end lost 6 bases, the J end lost 7 bases, and 21 bases lay between the germline ends. The CDR3 sequence: CASSSPAGGSVGYTF. CDR3 DNA: TGTGCCAGCAGCTCTCCCGCGGGGGGTTCAGTTGGCTACACCTTC.

The gene calls are TRBV16 and TRBJ1-1, with no clear D. The germline gives CDR1 KGHSY, CDR2 FQNENV. Trimming removed 3 bases at V and 4 bases at J, with 12 bases between. The CDR3 length is 14 residues. The CDR3 here is CASSQYPGVTEAFF. In DNA form, the CDR3 reads TGTGCCAGCAGCCAGTACCCGGGAGTCACTGAAGCTTTCTTT.

V usage is TRBV6-5 and J usage is TRBJ1-3; D remains unclear. Germline loops: CDR1 MNHEY, CDR2 SVGAGI. The CDR3 runs 14 residues. Trimming removed 2 bases at V and 0 bases at J, with 5 bases between. CDR3 residues: CASSYGLSGNTIYF. DNA of the CDR3: TGTGCCAGCAGTTACGGCCTCTCTGGAAACACCATATATTTT.

The chain employs TRBV7-2 and TRBJ2-1; D is unclear. The germline V gene has CDR1 SGHTA and CDR2 FQGNSA. Deletions cut 5 bases from V and 4 bases from J, with 21 bases between. CDR3 length equals 17 residues. CDR3 region: CASSSRLGVMGYNEQFF. For the CDR3, the DNA is TGTGCCAGCAGCAGCCGTCTCGGAGTGATGGGATACAATGAGCAGTTCTTC.

The chain links TRBV6-5 to TRBJ1-3, with a tentative D call TRBD1 (5 bases). Germline-derived CDR1 and CDR2 are MNHEY and SVGAGI. The CDR3 is 14 residues long. Trimming removed 2 bases from V and 5 bases from J, with 10 bases in between. CDR3 DNA: TGTGCCAGCAGTTACGACAGAACCCGAAACACCATATATTTT. It yields the protein CASSYDRTRNTIYF.

The chain links TRBV9 to TRBJ1-1; a weak D match, TRBD1 (5 bases). The length of the CDR3 is 14 residues. V lost 4 bases, J lost 2 bases, and 12 bases lay in between. Per the germline V gene, CDR1 is SGDLS and CDR2 is YYNGEE. This chain's CDR3 is CASSTGGDNTEAFF. CDR3 coding DNA: TGTGCCAGCAGCACCGGGGGAGATAACACTGAAGCTTTCTTT.

The V call is TRBV4-3, the J call TRBJ1-6; TRBD1 aligns across 7 bases. The CDR3 sequence is 15 residues long. Trimming removed 2 bases from V and 7 bases from J; junction bases left unmatched: 5. Germline V gene data show CDR1 as LGHNA and CDR2 as YSLEER. The CDR3 reads CASSQSRDRNSPLHF. In DNA, the CDR3 is TGCGCCAGCAGCCAAAGTCGGGACAGAAATTCACCCCTCCACTTT.